This TCR beta chain was retrieved from a study of shared clonotypes between healthy human individuals. The repertoire was sequenced with immunoSEQ multiplex PCR; TCRdb's copy has only in-frame clones and lacks some. The repertoire holds approximately 700,000 clones, with 55% to 85% as singletons. Trimming pared 2 bases from V and 6 bases from J, leaving 8 bases between. The CDR3 is 12 residues long. Germline loops: CDR1 PRHDT, CDR2 FYEKMQ (reference sequence). Sequencing was done on a sample of memory CD4+ T cells sorted from blood. Sample subset: CD45RA-negative fraction. The V gene is TRBV13, the J gene TRBJ2-7, with D possibly TRBD2 on 6 matching bases. The TCR comes from a woman aged 30 to 39 in good health. The CDR3 DNA reads TGTGCCAGCAGCTTATGGGGGGTCGAGCAGTACTTC. It codes for CASSLWGVEQYF.